Presented here are 2 T cell receptor beta chains from one specimen sequenced in a study of blood T cells in healthy people across ages. Next came a second PCR, run for roughly 6 to 11 cycles, which used a sample-barcoded 5' primer along with a J-beta primer mix. MiXCR, run by TCRdb on the 5' RACE reads, gives a single entry per CDR3 protein. The data hold some 900,000 distinct CDR3 sequences, with about 44% observed a single time. Sequences were obtained from blood. The receptors stem from a young man in good health.

Points on this clonotype: Mismatch with germline at one junction end may stem from a read error. The J gene is TRBJ1-1, the V gene TRBV29-1; D is uncertain. CDR1 is SQVTM and CDR2 is ANQGSEA in the germline V gene. This CDR3 contains 12 residues. The CDR3 DNA reads as TGTAGCGTTGTTGGCGGGTCGACTGAAGCTTTCTTT. This gives the protein CSVVGGSTEAFF.

V and J are TRBV4-2 and TRBJ2-6; D unresolved. Germline CDR1 reads LGHNA; CDR2 reads YNFKEQ. The ends were cut back, 1 base at V and 0 bases at J, with 10 bases in the middle. This CDR3 spans 17 amino acids. As DNA, the CDR3 is TGTGCCAGCAGCCAAGCTCAAGATAGCTCTGGGGCCAACGTCCTGACTTTC. It yields the protein CASSQAQDSSGANVLTF.